The 3 T cell receptor beta chains presented below share a single source sample, sequenced in a study of graft-versus-host responses after intestinal transplantation. Their antigens are not known. Using immunoSEQ multiplex PCR, the repertoire was profiled, and TCRdb retains in-frame clones only, with some absent. Among 84,000 or so clones listed, roughly 93% were seen once. The starting material was unstimulated CD8+ T cells sorted from spleen or lymph node cells, obtained before transplant. The receptor source for this set is a human donor who was the organ donor for an intestinal transplant.

The chain combines TRBV29-1 with TRBJ2-7; TRBD1 matches 11 bases. CDR1 SQVTM and CDR2 ANQGSEA come from the germline V gene. There are 16 residues in the CDR3. Trimming took 1 base from V and 1 from J; bases not matched to a gene: 6. The DNA for the CDR3 is TGCAGCGTTGAAGGTTACGGGACAGGGGGATCCTACGAGCAGTACTTC. This encodes CSVEGYGTGGSYEQYF.

This clone was seen once. The genes are TRBV4-3 and TRBJ2-1; weak D call: TRBD2 (5 bases). V lost 4 bases, J lost 0 bases, and 16 bases lay in between. CDR1 and CDR2 (germline): LGHNA, YSLEER. The CDR3 covers 17 residues. CDR3 in DNA: TGCGCCAGCAGCCCCGGGGTAGCGCCGAGCTCCTACAATGAGCAGTTCTTC. Its protein is CASSPGVAPSSYNEQFF.

Only one count was recorded for this clone. V is TRBV5-6 and J is TRBJ2-3, with 9 bases identical to TRBD2. The germline V gene encodes CDR1 SGHDT and CDR2 YYEEEE. The CDR3 contains 15 residues. After removal of 0 bases from V and 5 bases from J, the junction contained 4 bases not matched to a gene. The CDR3: CASSLGGGAKDTQYF. The CDR3 nucleotides read TGTGCCAGCAGCTTGGGCGGGGGGGCCAAAGATACGCAGTATTTT.